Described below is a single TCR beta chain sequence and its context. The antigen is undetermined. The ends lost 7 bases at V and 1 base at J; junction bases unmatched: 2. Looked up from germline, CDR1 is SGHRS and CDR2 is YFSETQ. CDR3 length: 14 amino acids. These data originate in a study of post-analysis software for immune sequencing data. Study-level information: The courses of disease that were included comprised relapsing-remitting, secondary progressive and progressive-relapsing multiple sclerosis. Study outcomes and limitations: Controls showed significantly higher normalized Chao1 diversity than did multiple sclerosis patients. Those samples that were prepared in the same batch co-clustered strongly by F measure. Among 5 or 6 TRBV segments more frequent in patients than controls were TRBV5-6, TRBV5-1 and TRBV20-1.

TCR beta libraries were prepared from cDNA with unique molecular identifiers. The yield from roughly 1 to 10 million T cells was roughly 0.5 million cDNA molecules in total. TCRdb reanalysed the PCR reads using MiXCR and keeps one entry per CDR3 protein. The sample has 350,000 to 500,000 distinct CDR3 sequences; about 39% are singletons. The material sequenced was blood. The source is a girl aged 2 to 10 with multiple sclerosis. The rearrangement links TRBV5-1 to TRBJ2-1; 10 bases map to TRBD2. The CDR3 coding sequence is TGCGCCAGCGAGCGGGAGGGTTCCTACAATGAGCAGTTCTTC. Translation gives CASEREGSYNEQFF.